This T cell receptor beta chain was obtained from a study of PD-1 blockade in mismatch repair-deficient tumors. Every patient had mismatch repair deficiency by PCR or immunohistochemistry. TCRdb keeps only in-frame clones here, not all; method: immunoSEQ multiplex PCR. The profile shows around 120,000 clones, 85% to 90% of them singletons. CDR1 is SGHDT and CDR2 is YYEEEE in the germline V gene. The CDR3 runs 14 residues. Trimming took off 4 bases at V and 6 bases at J, with 15 bases between the two ends. The source is an adult with mismatch repair-deficient cancer. This sequence joins TRBV5-6 and TRBJ2-3; D remains ambiguous. The starting material was peripheral blood, obtained 44 weeks after starting pembrolizumab. In DNA form, the CDR3 reads TGTGCCAGCAGCATTAGTCCTCTGAGGGATACGCAGTATTTT. Protein product: CASSISPLRDTQYF. Using reference TRBV5-6 and TRBJ2-3 for the parts outside the CDR3, the full variable domain is DAGVTQSPTHLIKTRGQQVTLRCSPKSGHDTVSWYQQALGQGPQFIFQYYEEEERQRGNFPDRFSGHQFPNYSSELNVNALLLGDSALYLCASSISPLRDTQYFGPGTRLTVL.